These 2 T cell receptor beta chains were all obtained from the same sample, sequenced in a study of shared T cell receptors in the human thymus. Clones were read by immunoSEQ multiplex PCR, and TCRdb kept only the in-frame ones, dropping some. The repertoire holds about 610,000 clones, with roughly 88% as singletons. These data also featured in a second study, about human thymus T cells.

The sample comprised thymocytes. The receptors here all came from a boy younger than two with a congenital heart defect.

The chain has TRBV6-6 and TRBJ1-3; no clear D gene. The CDR3 consists of 14 residues. V was pared by 2 bases and J by 0 bases, with 5 bases between. Germline V gene data show CDR1 as MNHNY and CDR2 as SVGAGI (reference sequence). Here the CDR3 reads CASSYRPSGNTIYF. The CDR3 DNA reads TGTGCCAGCAGTTACCGTCCCTCTGGAAACACCATATATTTT.

This chain uses TRBV6-5 with TRBJ1-1; D uncertain. The V gene lost 10 bases and the J gene lost 4 bases, with 16 bases spanning the gap. The CDR3 is 13 amino acids. Germline V gene sequence: CDR1 MNHEY, CDR2 SVGAGI. CDR3 bases: TGTGCCACCCGAGGGCCCCTGGGCACTGAAGCTTTCTTT. Protein: CATRGPLGTEAFF.